This T cell receptor (beta chain) was sequenced for a study of blood T cell repertoires in COVID-19. Across the whole study: The United States, Italy and Spain were the sources of the acute and convalescent COVID-19 samples. T cells, B-cell-depleted T cells, or PBMCs supplied cDNA or gDNA.

In the original processing: Estimation of nucleated cell counts relied on the amplification of reference gene primers. Using immunoSEQ multiplex PCR, the repertoire was profiled, and TCRdb retains in-frame clones only, with some absent. V and J calls and clone size are copied from that table; D and trimming were computed from the DNA. The sample yields tens of thousands of clones, roughly 87% seen once. The Seattle patients, enrolled during active infection, were followed longitudinally. CDR1 and CDR2 (germline): MGHDK, SYGVNS. The CDR3 extends over 12 amino acids. V lost 2 bases and J 5 bases, leaving 6 bases between the germline ends.

Sample: peripheral blood. The chain has TRBV25-1 and TRBJ1-1, with D unresolved. This TCR derives from a woman older than 75 with COVID-19, enrolled during active disease. CDR3 DNA sequence: TGTGCCAGCAGTGAAGGCATTACTGAAGCTTTCTTT. The encoded protein is CASSEGITEAFF.